Listed below are T cell receptor beta chains from one sample, sequenced in a study of regulatory T cells in long-lasting Graves disease. TCRdb ran MiXCR on the multiplex PCR reads and lists one entry per CDR3 protein. The table shows approximately 470,000 distinct CDR3 sequences, with around 15% occurring only once. In addition, the sample was reused for a study of T cells in Graves' hyperthyroidism and ophthalmopathy.

Sequences were derived from peripheral blood mononuclear cells (PBMCs), sampled at new diagnosis, from a patient treated with antithyroid drugs. These receptors all stem from a man aged 35 to 55 with Graves disease. Both conserved end residues are part of each CDR3. D genes are given only for firm matches. A clone size is listed for some rows: how often the clone was seen (once, few, many), or a class if it is expanded.

CDR3aa: CAWATRSSYEQYF
CDR3nt: TGTGCCTGGGCTACCAGATCCTCCTACGAGCAGTACTTC
d_gene: NA
abundance: few
len: 13
j_gene: TRBJ2-7
v_gene: TRBV30

CDR3aa: CAWSRGYKRLEQYF
CDR3nt: TGTGCCTGGAGTCGGGGTTATAAAAGATTAGAGCAGTACTTC
d_gene: NA
abundance: NA
len: 14
j_gene: TRBJ2-7
v_gene: TRBV30

CDR3aa: CASSMGAGEIAQYF
CDR3nt: TGCGCCAGCAGCATGGGGGCAGGGGAGATCGCTCAGTACTTC
d_gene: NA
abundance: NA
len: 14
j_gene: TRBJ2-5
v_gene: TRBV5-1

CDR3aa: CASSAGKANLLTDTQYF
CDR3nt: TGTGCCAGCAGCGCAGGAAAAGCCAACCTACTCACAGATACGCAGTATTTT
d_gene: NA
abundance: few
len: 17
j_gene: TRBJ2-3
v_gene: TRBV9

CDR3aa: CASSQAKTPNEQFF
CDR3nt: TGTGCCAGCAGCCAAGCAAAGACGCCGAATGAGCAGTTCTTC
d_gene: NA
abundance: many
len: 14
j_gene: TRBJ2-1
v_gene: TRBV3-1

CDR3aa: CASRWGLAANEQYF
CDR3nt: TGCGCCAGCCGCTGGGGACTAGCGGCCAACGAGCAGTACTTC
d_gene: TRBD2
abundance: many
len: 14
j_gene: TRBJ2-7
v_gene: TRBV5-1

CDR3aa: CASTADRGAYNEQYF
CDR3nt: TGTGCCAGCACCGCGGACAGGGGTGCCTACAATGAGCAGTACTTC
d_gene: TRBD1
abundance: NA
len: 15
j_gene: TRBJ2-7
v_gene: TRBV12-3/TRBV12-4

CDR3aa: CASTSRYEQYF
CDR3nt: TGTGCCAGCACTAGCCGATACGAGCAGTACTTC
d_gene: NA
abundance: many
len: 11
j_gene: TRBJ2-7
v_gene: TRBV2

CDR3aa: CASSLGQQYNEQFF
CDR3nt: TGTGCCAGCAGCTTAGGACAACAATACAATGAGCAGTTCTTC
d_gene: NA
abundance: many
len: 14
j_gene: TRBJ2-1
v_gene: TRBV11-2

CDR3aa: CASSPQGGAGERAYEQYF
CDR3nt: TGTGCCAGCAGCCCCCAGGGGGGGGCGGGAGAGAGGGCCTACGAGCAGTACTTC
d_gene: NA
abundance: many
len: 18
j_gene: TRBJ2-7
v_gene: TRBV7-9

CDR3aa: CAISAELQGPHEQYF
CDR3nt: TGTGCCATCAGTGCGGAACTACAGGGTCCCCACGAGCAGTACTTC
d_gene: NA
abundance: NA
len: 15
j_gene: TRBJ2-7
v_gene: TRBV10-3

CDR3aa: CASGSSGFSYNEQFF
CDR3nt: TGTGCCAGCGGGTCTAGCGGTTTTTCCTACAATGAGCAGTTCTTC
d_gene: TRBD2
abundance: NA
len: 15
j_gene: TRBJ2-1
v_gene: TRBV7-9

CDR3aa: CASSQGEGLPNEQFF
CDR3nt: TGCGCCAGCAGCCAAGGAGAGGGGCTACCGAATGAGCAGTTCTTC
d_gene: NA
abundance: NA
len: 15
j_gene: TRBJ2-1
v_gene: TRBV4-1

CDR3aa: CASSTGTGHEQYF
CDR3nt: TGTGCCAGCAGTACCGGGACAGGGCACGAGCAGTACTTC
d_gene: TRBD1
abundance: NA
len: 13
j_gene: TRBJ2-7
v_gene: TRBV12-3/TRBV12-4

CDR3aa: CSIQNTDTQYF
CDR3nt: TGCAGCATCCAGAACACAGATACGCAGTATTTT
d_gene: NA
abundance: NA
len: 11
j_gene: TRBJ2-3
v_gene: TRBV29-1

CDR3aa: CASSLGGSRDTQYF
CDR3nt: TGTGCCAGCAGTTTAGGGGGGAGTAGAGATACGCAGTATTTT
d_gene: NA
abundance: many
len: 14
j_gene: TRBJ2-3
v_gene: TRBV27

CDR3aa: CASSAGLAGVSRDEQYF
CDR3nt: TGCGCCAGCAGCGCCGGACTAGCGGGAGTGAGCCGGGACGAGCAGTACTTC
d_gene: TRBD2
abundance: NA
len: 17
j_gene: TRBJ2-7
v_gene: TRBV5-1

CDR3aa: CASSQVGTRTDEQYF
CDR3nt: TGCGCCAGCAGCCAAGTAGGGACTAGAACAGACGAGCAGTACTTC
d_gene: TRBD2
abundance: few
len: 15
j_gene: TRBJ2-7
v_gene: TRBV4-1

CDR3aa: CASSYSFQGNEQFF
CDR3nt: TGTGCCAGCAGTTACTCGTTCCAGGGCAATGAGCAGTTCTTC
d_gene: NA
abundance: many
len: 14
j_gene: TRBJ2-1
v_gene: TRBV6-2/TRBV6-3

CDR3aa: CASSRSIAGELYEQYF
CDR3nt: TGCGCCAGCAGCCGGAGCATAGCGGGAGAGCTTTACGAGCAGTACTTC
d_gene: TRBD2
abundance: few
len: 16
j_gene: TRBJ2-7
v_gene: TRBV4-1

CDR3aa: CASSVRQGAAYEQYF
CDR3nt: TGTGCCAGCAGTGTACGACAGGGAGCTGCCTACGAGCAGTACTTC
d_gene: TRBD1
abundance: many
len: 15
j_gene: TRBJ2-7
v_gene: TRBV12-3/TRBV12-4

CDR3aa: CASSYSQSNQPQHF
CDR3nt: TGTGCCAGCAGTTATAGCCAGAGCAATCAGCCCCAGCATTTT
d_gene: NA
abundance: many
len: 14
j_gene: TRBJ1-5
v_gene: TRBV6-2/TRBV6-3

CDR3aa: CASSTTSTGELFF
CDR3nt: TGTGCCAGTAGTACAACATCCACCGGGGAGCTGTTTTTT
d_gene: NA
abundance: few
len: 13
j_gene: TRBJ2-2
v_gene: TRBV19

CDR3aa: CASSVNTVNYEQYF
CDR3nt: TGTGCCAGCAGCGTAAACACGGTGAACTACGAGCAGTACTTC
d_gene: NA
abundance: NA
len: 14
j_gene: TRBJ2-7
v_gene: TRBV9

CDR3aa: CASSETASGYPHEQYF
CDR3nt: TGTGCCAGCAGTGAAACGGCTAGCGGGTATCCCCACGAGCAGTACTTC
d_gene: TRBD2
abundance: NA
len: 16
j_gene: TRBJ2-7
v_gene: TRBV6-1

CDR3aa: CASSYRSVAGTEAFF
CDR3nt: TGTGCCAGCAGTTACAGATCAGTCGCTGGCACTGAAGCTTTCTTT
d_gene: NA
abundance: few
len: 15
j_gene: TRBJ1-1
v_gene: TRBV6-5

CDR3aa: CASRTGTGGNEQFF
CDR3nt: TGTGCCAGCAGAACCGGGACAGGGGGTAATGAGCAGTTCTTC
d_gene: TRBD1
abundance: few
len: 14
j_gene: TRBJ2-1
v_gene: TRBV28

CDR3aa: CASTPGSERNYGYTF
CDR3nt: TGTGCCAGCACCCCCGGCTCCGAGAGAAACTATGGCTACACCTTC
d_gene: NA
abundance: many
len: 15
j_gene: TRBJ1-2
v_gene: TRBV12-3/TRBV12-4

CDR3aa: CSAPPQSSTDTQYF
CDR3nt: TGCAGTGCCCCCCCCCAGTCTAGCACAGATACGCAGTATTTT
d_gene: NA
abundance: few
len: 14
j_gene: TRBJ2-3
v_gene: TRBV20-1

CDR3aa: CASRHRGGNYGYTF
CDR3nt: TGTGCCAGTAGACATCGGGGCGGAAACTATGGCTACACCTTC
d_gene: NA
abundance: NA
len: 14
j_gene: TRBJ1-2
v_gene: TRBV19

CDR3aa: CASSPRTEQYF
CDR3nt: TGTGCCAGCAGTCCTAGAACCGAGCAGTACTTC
d_gene: NA
abundance: many
len: 11
j_gene: TRBJ2-7
v_gene: TRBV28

CDR3aa: CSVPGQGIEQYF
CDR3nt: TGCAGCGTACCGGGACAGGGGATCGAGCAGTACTTC
d_gene: TRBD1
abundance: few
len: 12
j_gene: TRBJ2-7
v_gene: TRBV29-1

CDR3aa: CASSRGNIQYF
CDR3nt: TGTGCCAGCAGCCGGGGAAACATTCAGTACTTC
d_gene: NA
abundance: many
len: 11
j_gene: TRBJ2-4
v_gene: TRBV7-8

CDR3aa: CASAGTGLFEQFF
CDR3nt: TGTGCCAGTGCCGGGACTGGACTATTTGAGCAGTTCTTC
d_gene: NA
abundance: NA
len: 13
j_gene: TRBJ2-1
v_gene: TRBV6-1

CDR3aa: CASKQSGALYREQYF
CDR3nt: TGTGCCAGCAAGCAATCAGGGGCCCTTTATCGCGAGCAGTACTTC
d_gene: NA
abundance: NA
len: 15
j_gene: TRBJ2-7
v_gene: TRBV6-1

CDR3aa: CACWGTGRDTEAFF
CDR3nt: TGTGCCTGCTGGGGGACAGGGCGAGATACTGAAGCTTTCTTT
d_gene: TRBD1
abundance: many
len: 14
j_gene: TRBJ1-1
v_gene: TRBV30

CDR3aa: CASSSSGRTKTGELFF
CDR3nt: TGTGCCAGCAGTTCGAGCGGGAGGACCAAAACCGGGGAGCTGTTTTTT
d_gene: TRBD2
abundance: NA
len: 16
j_gene: TRBJ2-2
v_gene: TRBV2

CDR3aa: CASSEALARNTGELFF
CDR3nt: TGTGCCAGCAGTGAAGCGTTGGCAAGGAACACCGGGGAGCTGTTTTTT
d_gene: NA
abundance: few
len: 16
j_gene: TRBJ2-2
v_gene: TRBV2

CDR3aa: CASSTPGSLYEQYF
CDR3nt: TGTGCCAGCAGTACTCCCGGGAGTCTCTACGAGCAGTACTTC
d_gene: NA
abundance: many
len: 14
j_gene: TRBJ2-7
v_gene: TRBV28

CDR3aa: CASSLGQVGTEAFF
CDR3nt: TGTGCCAGCAGCTTAGGGCAGGTGGGGACTGAAGCTTTCTTT
d_gene: NA
abundance: NA
len: 14
j_gene: TRBJ1-1
v_gene: TRBV7-2

CDR3aa: CASSFGQGETQYF
CDR3nt: TGTGCCAGCAGCTTTGGGCAGGGCGAGACCCAGTACTTC
d_gene: NA
abundance: many
len: 13
j_gene: TRBJ2-5
v_gene: TRBV5-1

CDR3aa: CSARDLGPRALSYGQYF
CDR3nt: TGCAGTGCGAGAGATTTGGGCCCCCGGGCCCTCTCCTACGGGCAGTACTTC
d_gene: NA
abundance: NA
len: 17
j_gene: TRBJ2-7
v_gene: TRBV20-1

CDR3aa: CASSLVASGRVDTQYF
CDR3nt: TGTGCCAGCAGCTTAGTGGCTAGCGGGAGGGTAGATACGCAGTATTTT
d_gene: TRBD2
abundance: many
len: 16
j_gene: TRBJ2-3
v_gene: TRBV7-8

CDR3aa: CASSFGTVYEQYF
CDR3nt: TGTGCCAGCAGTTTCGGGACGGTCTACGAGCAGTACTTC
d_gene: NA
abundance: many
len: 13
j_gene: TRBJ2-7
v_gene: TRBV12-3/TRBV12-4

CDR3aa: CASSLDSGVNSDGYTF
CDR3nt: TGTGCCAGCAGCTTAGATTCTGGAGTGAACTCTGACGGCTACACCTTC
d_gene: NA
abundance: many
len: 16
j_gene: TRBJ1-2
v_gene: TRBV11-3

CDR3aa: CASRGGTGARTDTQYF
CDR3nt: TGCGCCAGCAGGGGCGGGACAGGGGCGCGCACAGATACGCAGTATTTT
d_gene: TRBD1
abundance: many
len: 16
j_gene: TRBJ2-3
v_gene: TRBV5-1

CDR3aa: CASGLAGGGWAKETQYF
CDR3nt: TGTGCTAGTGGTTTGGCCGGCGGGGGTTGGGCCAAAGAGACCCAGTACTTC
d_gene: TRBD2
abundance: many
len: 17
j_gene: TRBJ2-5
v_gene: TRBV12-5

CDR3aa: CASSLKARAFANTEAFF
CDR3nt: TGTGCCAGCAGCTTAAAGGCCCGGGCCTTCGCGAACACTGAAGCTTTCTTT
d_gene: NA
abundance: many
len: 17
j_gene: TRBJ1-1
v_gene: TRBV7-6

CDR3aa: CASSFEAQGATNEQFF
CDR3nt: TGTGCCAGCAGTTTTGAGGCACAGGGGGCAACCAATGAGCAGTTCTTC
d_gene: TRBD1
abundance: many
len: 16
j_gene: TRBJ2-1
v_gene: TRBV27

CDR3aa: CASSLSASNEQFF
CDR3nt: TGTGCCAGCAGTTTATCTGCGTCCAATGAGCAGTTCTTC
d_gene: NA
abundance: few
len: 13
j_gene: TRBJ2-1
v_gene: TRBV12-3/TRBV12-4

CDR3aa: CASSPSGLAGANVLTF
CDR3nt: TGTGCCAGCTCACCATCAGGCTTGGCTGGGGCCAACGTCCTGACTTTC
d_gene: NA
abundance: NA
len: 16
j_gene: TRBJ2-6
v_gene: TRBV18

CDR3aa: CASSKTSGRAVYNEQFF
CDR3nt: TGTGCCAGCAGTAAGACTAGCGGGAGGGCCGTCTACAATGAGCAGTTCTTC
d_gene: TRBD2
abundance: NA
len: 17
j_gene: TRBJ2-1
v_gene: TRBV25-1

CDR3aa: CASSLTSGRLYQETQYF
CDR3nt: TGTGCCAGCAGTCTGACTAGCGGGAGGTTGTACCAAGAGACCCAGTACTTC
d_gene: TRBD2
abundance: many
len: 17
j_gene: TRBJ2-5
v_gene: TRBV28